In its sample, the clone carrying this T cell receptor beta chain was seen many times. Its antigen remains unidentified. Distinct nucleotide sequences in the sample also encode this CDR3. The data belong to a study of shared clonotypes between healthy human individuals. Study-wide findings and caveats: Roughly 4.7% was the fraction of naive CD4 clonotypes found shared across a few donors.

Every one of the donors was a Caucasian adult that lived in Nashville, Tennessee. Data came from immunoSEQ multiplex PCR; TCRdb stores just in-frame clones and leaves some out. The sample shows around 700,000 clones, about three quarters of them seen only once. Sequenced sample: memory CD4+ T cells sorted from blood. Subset noted: CD45RA-negative fraction. The source of this sequence is a woman in her 30s in good health.

The DNA for the CDR3 is TGTGCCATCAGTGAGTCACAGGACCTGAACACTGAAGCTTTCTTT. Encoded protein: CAISESQDLNTEAFF. The genes are TRBV10-3 and TRBJ1-1, with TRBD1 as a possible D gene (5 bases). The CDR3 is 15 residues long. V lost 0 bases, J lost 0 bases, and 8 bases lay in between. The germline V gene encodes CDR1 ENHRY and CDR2 SYGVKD.